The 32 T cell receptor beta chains listed next were all sequenced from one sample in a study of cytotoxic CD8 clonotypes in ibrutinib-treated CLL. The method was immunoSEQ multiplex PCR; TCRdb's version includes in-frame clones alone and lacks a portion of them. The table lists fewer than 400,000 clones, 67% of them singletons. The sample here was PBMCs, taken after 36 months of ibrutinib treatment. Receptors originate from a human donor with chronic lymphocytic leukemia.

There are a few counts of this clone. The CDR3 reads CASSPRPGVLDSPLHF. The DNA of the CDR3 is TGTGCCAGCTCACCTCGTCCAGGGGTTCTGGATTCACCCCTCCACTTT. The rearrangement uses TRBV18 and TRBJ1-6; D might be TRBD1 (6 bases). This CDR3 has 16 amino acids. The germline V and J ends were trimmed by 3 bases and 8 bases, with 17 bases remaining between them. The germline V gene has CDR1 KGHSH and CDR2 LQKENI.

The V and J genes are TRBV10-3 and TRBJ2-3; D call uncertain. The V end was cut by 10 bases, the J end by 4 bases, with 9 bases between. Per the germline V gene, CDR1 is ENHRY and CDR2 is SYGVKD. This CDR3 spans 11 amino acids. CDR3 bases: TGTGCCAGTTCGGAAGCAGATACGCAGTATTTT. This translates into CASSEADTQYF.

The chain joins TRBV11-2 to TRBJ2-7; 7 bases align to TRBD2. The CDR3 is 15 residues long. The trim removed 5 bases at V and 4 bases at J, leaving 11 bases unmatched. CDR1 is SGHAT, CDR2 FQNNGV, per germline. This CDR3 is CASSHSGPGGYEQYF. CDR3 coding DNA: TGTGCCAGCAGCCACTCCGGCCCGGGGGGTTACGAGCAGTACTTC.

The CDR3 bases are TGTGCCACCCGGCCAGGGGGGAACACTGAAGCTTTCTTT. Translated: CATRPGGNTEAFF. The gene calls are TRBV10-3 and TRBJ1-1; TRBD1 matches 7 bases. CDR3 length: 13 amino acids. The V and J ends lost 10 bases and 1 base, in that order; junction bases with no gene match: 6. CDR1 and CDR2 (germline): ENHRY, SYGVKD.

The V call is TRBV2, the J call TRBJ2-1; D unclear. Per the germline V gene, CDR1 is SNHLY and CDR2 is FYNNEI. This CDR3 is 13 amino acids long. V was clipped by 4 bases and J by 6 bases, with 10 bases between them. CDR3 coding DNA: TGTGCCAGCAGTGTAGGTTGGGCCAATGAGCAGTTCTTC. Amino acids: CASSVGWANEQFF.

This clone was observed a handful of times. The V gene is TRBV6-5, the J gene TRBJ1-1, with unresolved D. V was clipped by 2 bases and J by 2 bases, with 6 bases between them. Looked up from germline, CDR1 is MNHEY and CDR2 is SVGAGI. The CDR3 runs to 13 residues. The CDR3 region has the DNA TGTGCCAGCAGTTACCGAAAAAACACTGAAGCTTTCTTT. This codes for CASSYRKNTEAFF.

There are a few counts of this clone. V usage is TRBV4-1 and J usage is TRBJ2-3; 7 bases are a match to TRBD2. Looked up from germline, CDR1 is MGHRA and CDR2 is YSYEKL. The length of the CDR3 is 15 residues. Trimming took 5 bases from V and 0 from J; bases not matched to a gene: 5. In DNA, the CDR3 is TGCGCCAGCAGCTTCCGACTAGCCAGCACAGATACGCAGTATTTT. Its translation: CASSFRLASTDTQYF.

The rearrangement uses TRBV4-1 and TRBJ1-6, with no clear D. The CDR3 has 15 residues. Trimming shortened V by 6 bases and J by 0 bases, and 9 bases separated the two germline ends. From germline, CDR1 is MGHRA and CDR2 YSYEKL. The CDR3 sequence is CASRPRASYNSPLHF. The CDR3 nucleotides are TGCGCCAGCAGACCCCGGGCCTCCTATAATTCACCCCTCCACTTT.

This clone was detected only a few times. The chain is built from TRBV2 and TRBJ2-7; D remains unclear. The V gene's germline CDR1 is SNHLY and CDR2 FYNNEI. V was clipped by 5 bases and J by 2 bases, with 4 bases between them. This CDR3 is built from 11 residues. The CDR3 spells CASSRTYEQYF. CDR3 sequence (DNA): TGTGCCAGCAGTCGTACCTACGAGCAGTACTTC.

The chain carries TRBV5-1 and TRBJ2-1; D is possibly TRBD1 (5 bases). The germline V and J ends were trimmed by 2 bases and 0 bases, with 9 bases remaining between them. The CDR3 extends over 15 amino acids. Germline V CDR1 and CDR2: SGHRS, YFSETQ. CDR3 amino acids: CASSFDSISYNEQFF. CDR3 sequence (DNA): TGCGCCAGCAGCTTTGACAGCATCTCCTACAATGAGCAGTTCTTC.

This clone was counted a single time. The chain carries TRBV30 and TRBJ2-7; tentative D call: TRBD2 (7 bases). The V gene's germline CDR1 is GTSNPN and CDR2 SVGIG (reference sequence). The ends were cut back, 0 bases at V and 4 bases at J, with 25 bases in the middle. This CDR3 is 18 amino acids long. This CDR3 is CAWSVRSGSGAGEYEQYF. The CDR3 nucleotides are TGTGCCTGGAGTGTACGGTCAGGGAGCGGGGCAGGGGAATACGAGCAGTACTTC. Full variable domain (outside the CDR3, taken from reference TRBV30 and TRBJ2-7): SQTIHQWPATLVQPVGSPLSLECTVEGTSNPNLYWYRQAAGRGLQLLFYSVGIGQISSEVPQNLSASRPQDRQFILSSKKLLLSDSGFYLCAWSVRSGSGAGEYEQYFGPGTRLTVT.

The chain carries TRBV9 and TRBJ2-1; D ambiguous. CDR1 and CDR2 (germline): SGDLS, YYNGEE. This CDR3 contains 13 residues. Trimming shortened V by 4 bases and J by 3 bases, and 8 bases separated the two germline ends. CDR3 protein: CASSSQIYNEQFF. The CDR3 DNA is TGTGCCAGCAGCTCCCAAATCTACAATGAGCAGTTCTTC.

J is TRBJ2-7 and V is TRBV25-1; unclear D gene. Trimming cost V 7 bases and J 11 bases, with 21 bases left between them. This CDR3 region has 13 residues. Germline V gene lookup returns CDR1 MGHDK and CDR2 SYGVNS. CDR3 bases: TGTGCCAGCAATAGTGGGTATGCGGAACCTAAGTACTTC. It is translated as CASNSGYAEPKYF.

This clone showed up just a few times. The chain links TRBV5-1 to TRBJ1-2; possibly TRBD1 for D (5 bases). From germline, CDR1 is SGHRS and CDR2 YFSETQ. The V end lost 2 bases, the J end lost 6 bases, and 11 bases lay between the germline ends. CDR3 length: 13 residues. CDR3 residues: CASSLFDRDGYTF. Here the CDR3 DNA reads TGCGCCAGCAGCTTATTTGACAGAGATGGCTACACCTTC.

V and J are TRBV28 and TRBJ2-3, with D unresolved. The germline V and J ends were trimmed by 2 bases and 4 bases, with 16 bases remaining between them. Germline V gene data show CDR1 as MDHEN and CDR2 as SYDVKM. This CDR3 has 16 amino acids. CDR3 protein: CASSLGISRAADTQYF. As DNA, the CDR3 is TGTGCCAGCAGTTTAGGGATCAGTCGCGCGGCAGATACGCAGTATTTT.

This clone was seen a handful of times. The CDR3 DNA reads as TGTGCCAGCAGCGTAGAGAGCGGGGATGACTATGGCTACACCTTC. As protein: CASSVESGDDYGYTF. This chain links TRBV9 with TRBJ1-2; D is uncertain. Deletions cut 0 bases from V and 3 bases from J, with 12 bases between. Germline V CDR1 and CDR2: SGDLS, YYNGEE. The CDR3 extends over 15 amino acids.

This clone was seen only once. This chain joins TRBV27 and TRBJ2-3, with D unclear. V gave up 4 bases and J gave up 8 bases, with 16 bases separating them. Germline assignment: CDR1 MNHEY and CDR2 SMNVEV (reference sequence). This CDR3 is 14 amino acids long. The CDR3 sequence is CASSSPLTGRTQYF. In DNA form, the CDR3 reads TGTGCCAGCAGTTCCCCACTGACCGGGCGTACGCAGTATTTT.

The chain couples TRBV2 to TRBJ1-4; a weak D match, TRBD1 (5 bases). The CDR3 runs 11 residues. V shed 4 bases and J shed 8 bases, with 5 bases lying between them. Germline V CDR1 and CDR2: SNHLY, FYNNEI. The CDR3 region is CASSGGEKLFF. The DNA of the CDR3 is TGTGCCAGCAGTGGGGGGGAAAAACTGTTTTTT.

The rearrangement joins TRBV7-6 to TRBJ2-7; TRBD1 matches 11 bases. From germline, CDR1 is SGHVS and CDR2 FNYEAQ. The length of the CDR3 is 17 residues. The V and J ends lost 1 base and 5 bases, in that order; junction bases with no gene match: 10. The CDR3 DNA is TGTGCCAGCAGCTTAGACCCGGGACAGGGGGTAAGCGACGAGCAGTACTTC. As protein: CASSLDPGQGVSDEQYF.

This clone was recorded only once. The chain carries TRBV7-8 and TRBJ2-7, with TRBD1 identical over 7 bases. Trimming at V came to 2 bases and at J to 3 bases, leaving 10 bases not matched to a gene. The V gene's germline CDR1 is SGHVS and CDR2 FQNEAQ. This CDR3 has 16 amino acids. CDR3 bases: TGTGCCAGCAGCTTACGGGACAGTGCTGGATTCTACGAGCAGTACTTC. Amino acids: CASSLRDSAGFYEQYF.

V gene TRBV4-3 combines with J gene TRBJ2-7; 8 positions match TRBD2. CDR3 size: 16 residues. CDR1 is LGHNA and CDR2 is YSLEER in the germline V gene. The junction had 10 bases not matched to a gene; V was cut back by 4 bases and J by 2 bases. CDR3 coding DNA: TGCGCCAGCAGCCGCACTTTAGCGGGGTCAACCTACGAGCAGTACTTC. Its protein product is CASSRTLAGSTYEQYF.

This chain uses TRBV5-1 with TRBJ1-4, with D hard to call. Germline V gives CDR1 SGHRS, CDR2 YFSETQ. This CDR3 contains 14 residues. V was cut by 0 bases and J by 3 bases, with 6 bases left in between. DNA for the CDR3: TGCGCCAGCAGCTTGGACAAACCTAATGAAAAACTGTTTTTT. It translates to CASSLDKPNEKLFF.

The chain carries TRBV6-5 and TRBJ2-2; TRBD1 matches at 9 bases. Trimming cost V 10 bases and J 1 base; bases outside gene matches: 7. There are 15 residues in the CDR3. Germline V gene data show CDR1 as MNHEY and CDR2 as SVGAGI. CDR3 amino acids: CATHPGQGNTGELFF. CDR3 nucleotides: TGTGCCACCCATCCGGGACAGGGGAACACCGGGGAGCTGTTTTTT.

This clone came up a few times. V and J are TRBV6-5 and TRBJ2-5; D may be TRBD1 or TRBD2 (5 bases each). Trimming removed 6 bases at V and 1 base at J, with 12 bases between. Looked up from germline, CDR1 is MNHEY and CDR2 is SVGAGI. There are 14 residues in the CDR3. The CDR3 here is CASSPGTIQETQYF. The CDR3 DNA sequence: TGTGCCAGCAGCCCCGGGACCATCCAAGAGACCCAGTACTTC.

In this sample, this clone turned up once. The chain couples TRBV29-1 to TRBJ1-2; 7 bases map to TRBD1. CDR3 length equals 12 residues. The trim removed 3 bases at V and 3 bases at J, leaving 1 base unmatched. Germline CDR1 is SQVTM and CDR2 is ANQGSEA. CDR3 in DNA: TGCAGCGTTGAGGACAGGCACTATGGCTACACCTTC. Translation: CSVEDRHYGYTF.

This clone was seen a few times. V is TRBV5-1 and J is TRBJ2-2; no clear D. This CDR3 is 17 amino acids long. Germline V gene data show CDR1 as SGHRS and CDR2 as YFSETQ. The V end lost 0 bases, the J end lost 1 base, and 13 bases lay between the germline ends. This CDR3 reads CASSLEGWGLNTGELFF. The DNA for the CDR3 is TGCGCCAGCAGCTTGGAAGGTTGGGGTCTGAACACCGGGGAGCTGTTTTTT.

The table lists this clone with a count of one. The chain joins TRBV2 to TRBJ2-7; 9 positions agree with TRBD2. CDR1 and CDR2 from the germline V gene are SNHLY and FYNNEI. The CDR3 consists of 15 residues. The V segment lost 3 bases and the J segment 6 bases; nucleotides outside the gene matches: 9. This CDR3 reads CASSDFAGGPSEQYF. For the CDR3, the DNA is TGTGCCAGCAGTGATTTTGCGGGGGGGCCGTCCGAGCAGTACTTC.

This clone was counted once. The V gene is TRBV29-1, the J gene TRBJ2-7, with 8 bases matching TRBD1. Germline V gene sequence: CDR1 SQVTM, CDR2 ANQGSEA. The CDR3 extends over 17 amino acids. J gave up 2 bases and V 4 bases, and 16 bases lay outside the gene matches. The CDR3 region is CSVGHFAGGGQTYEQYF. DNA of the CDR3: TGCAGCGTTGGCCATTTCGCAGGGGGCGGCCAAACCTACGAGCAGTACTTC.

The V and J genes are TRBV11-2 and TRBJ2-7; 15 positions match TRBD2. Germline CDR1 SGHAT, CDR2 FQNNGV. The trim removed 5 bases at V and 4 bases at J, leaving 9 bases unmatched. This CDR3 is 17 amino acids long. CDR3 sequence: CASSRGLAGGIGYEQYF. CDR3 coding DNA: TGTGCCAGCAGCCGAGGACTAGCGGGAGGGATCGGGTACGAGCAGTACTTC.

This clone showed up just a few times. The chain couples TRBV4-1 to TRBJ1-1; D uncertain. The germline gives CDR1 MGHRA, CDR2 YSYEKL. This CDR3 spans 15 amino acids. The ends were cut back, 1 base at V and 6 bases at J, with 15 bases in the middle. The CDR3 DNA is TGCGCCAGCAGCCAAGGAGCGGGGTTCGACGCTGAAGCTTTCTTT. Translated, it gives CASSQGAGFDAEAFF.

This chain's CDR3 is CASSESRPGTSNTGELFF. CDR3 nucleotides: TGTGCCAGCAGTGAATCTCGCCCGGGGACCTCGAACACCGGGGAGCTGTTTTTT. The V and J genes are TRBV25-1 and TRBJ2-2; D tentatively fits TRBD1 or TRBD2 (5 bases each). The V end lost 1 base, the J end lost 0 bases, and 15 bases lay between the germline ends. This CDR3 comprises 18 residues. The germline gives CDR1 MGHDK, CDR2 SYGVNS. Looking up the rest from reference TRBV25-1 and TRBJ2-2 gives the full variable domain: EADIYQTPRYLVIGTGKKITLECSQTMGHDKMYWYQQDPGMELHLIHYSYGVNSTEKGDLSSESTVSRIRTEHFPLTLESARPSHTSQYLCASSESRPGTSNTGELFFGEGSRLTVL.

This clone has a handful of counts. The chain combines TRBV4-1 with TRBJ1-5; the D is unclear. CDR1 MGHRA and CDR2 YSYEKL come from the germline V gene. The CDR3 runs to 16 residues. V shed 4 bases and J shed 3 bases, with 16 bases lying between them. The CDR3 here is CASSPPTPGINQPQHF. CDR3 nucleotides: TGCGCCAGCAGCCCGCCGACTCCGGGGATCAATCAGCCCCAGCATTTT.